This TCR beta chain was obtained from a study of identical twins (dated by TCRdb to about 2016). Looking at the study overall: TCR alpha and beta repertoires from monozygotic twins, unrelated adults of various ages and cord blood were deep-sequenced to test whether fetal clonotypes persist. To rule out contamination, replicate twin experiments were performed at different times with different library preparation protocols.

All donors were healthy Caucasians. Three pairs of female monozygotic twins, all aged about 18 to 29 years, made up the twin cohort. Positive isolation kits from Invitrogen were used to isolate the CD4+ and CD8+ T cell populations. Of note for this clonotype: Its antigen is currently not known. No per-base quality is available; no much larger clone lies one base away.

Libraries were made using 5' RACE. Sequenced on an Illumina HiSeq 2000. Template switching introduced a universal primer binding site; the final cDNA contained a unique molecular identifier, enabling accurate counting of TCR cDNA molecules. Specific primers in the conserved constant-segment region were used to synthesize first-strand cDNA for the TCR alpha and beta chains. To control for contamination, every cDNA library was double barcoded, receiving both a SMART-Mk sample barcode and Illumina barcodes. TruSeq adapter sequences and Illumina sample barcodes were added in two successive PCR steps. TCR alpha and beta cDNA libraries were sequenced on the Illumina HiSeq platform with custom primers. In the source study's methods: Unique molecular identifiers were extracted from raw reads with MiGEC, and CDR3 positions were determined with MiXCR. Recombination models were inferred per individual with the repgenHMM and IGoR tools using an EM algorithm. The analysis of shared clonotypes was done with the tcR package in R, with sharing normalized by the product of cloneset sizes. Out-of-frame nonproductive sequences were analyzed to study raw recombination free of thymic and clonal selection effects. TCRdb handled the public reads itself, with Q25 trimming in fastp and clone calling in MiXCR, and kept productive beta chains. Every distinct CDR3 protein forms one entry, paired with its most common genes and DNA. These V and J calls rely on TCRdb rather than the paper's analysis. This sample lists over 500,000 distinct CDR3 sequences; 22% were detected once. In total, the top ten clones hold under 0.95% of the sample.

Findings and caveats that apply to the study as a whole: In monozygotic twins, recombination models systematically underestimated out-of-frame TCR alpha sharing, but the models matched the sharing seen between unrelated individuals. Abundant cord blood beta clonotypes carried fewer insertions; young adult naive repertoires showed a weaker similar trend, while memory repertoires showed none. Because the same donors could not be followed over many years, the conclusions depended on cross-sectional statistical analysis. Compared with coincidental sharing between unrelated individuals, out-of-frame TCR alpha sequences shared between twins had an excess of sequences with low generation probability. A weaker excess of twin sharing was found in beta out-of-frame sequences because the signal-to-noise ratio was lowered by fewer shared sequences. Invariant T cells such as MAIT and iNKT could partly confound zero-insertion analyses, though diverse VJ usage argued against this for most clonotypes.

In the germline V gene, CDR1 corresponds to LGHNT and CDR2 to FRNRAP. V loses 2 bases, J loses 0 bases, and the germline ends lie 17 bases apart. Inclusive of the bounding cysteine and phenylalanine, the CDR3 is 17 residues long. Kept here is only the CDR3 DNA, which spans 51 bases and is read in frame from base 1. These data were also filed under a second study, of T cells expressing NK-cell markers. The second study reports: Eight or nine donors provided sorted CD3+CD56+NKG2C+, CD3+CD56+NKG2C- and CD3+CD56-NKG2C+ T-cell subsets, whose TCR beta-chain repertoires were profiled. Among the eight sequenced donors, seven were HCMV-seropositive and one was HCMV-seronegative. In several experiments an anti-gammadeltaTCR antibody was added to restrict sorting to alphabetaTCR-expressing T cells. For five or six donors, the dominant CD3+CD56+NKG2C+ clonotypes were among the top 10 CD8+ clonotypes and accounted for about 1.0-7.5% of CD8+ T cells. Those dominant clonotypes were again the most abundant among CD3+CD56-NKG2C+ cells in a few donors, at about 25-60.1%. Whether the expanded NKG2C-expressing T cell clones were specific for HCMV antigens was left unclear. The study sequenced eight donors, all healthy volunteers chosen at random: three men and five women. HCMV serostatus was determined by detecting HCMV-specific IgG in serum with a commercial ELISA kit. Reads were demultiplexed and grouped by UMI with MIGEC, and clonotypes were assembled and quantified with MiTCR. To exclude erroneous sequences, any TCR cDNA sequence not supported by at least two reads was discarded. The tcR package was used for downstream repertoire analysis, with clonotypes matched between fractions based on CDR3 nucleotide sequence plus V segment. VDJmatch was used to annotate antigen specificity against VDJdb, with one amino acid substitution in CDR3 permitted.

The chain is made from TRBV12-5 and TRBJ2-7; 6 matching bases give a weak D call of TRBD1. Material for sequencing was CD4+ T cells sorted from blood. This TCR was sampled from a young woman in good health. CDR3 protein: CASGLPIDRQSSYEQYF. The nucleotide sequence reads TGTGCTAGTGGTTTGCCAATCGACAGGCAGAGCTCCTACGAGCAGTACTTC.